Sequencing of this T cell receptor beta chain was carried out in a study of T cell responses to AZD1222 COVID-19 vaccine. Study-wide results and caveats: Two doses of AZD1222 preceded a rise in Spike-specific TCR breadth and depth. The donors showed a predominance of white British ancestry and of females, with possible underestimation of clonal diversity. Across spike, vaccine-associated CD4 TCRs were found, dominant at 160-218 and 743-854.

The protocol was immunoSEQ multiplex PCR, while the TCRdb copy is restricted to in-frame clones and leaves out a portion. This sample has tens of thousands of clones, with about nine tenths found just once. In the case of this clone: Its antigen is as yet unknown.

The receptor's source is an adult who received the AZD1222 COVID-19 vaccine. The sequences come from peripheral blood, collected 28 days after the second AZD1222 dose.

Written as DNA, the CDR3 is TGTGCCACCCGGACAGGGGGTGGGGGCTACACCTTC. Its protein product is CATRTGGGGYTF. The chain recombines TRBV2 with TRBJ1-2, with TRBD1 matching over 10 bases. The V segment lost 10 bases and the J segment 8 bases; nucleotides outside the gene matches: 7. Germline values: CDR1 SNHLY, CDR2 FYNNEI. The CDR3 runs 12 residues.